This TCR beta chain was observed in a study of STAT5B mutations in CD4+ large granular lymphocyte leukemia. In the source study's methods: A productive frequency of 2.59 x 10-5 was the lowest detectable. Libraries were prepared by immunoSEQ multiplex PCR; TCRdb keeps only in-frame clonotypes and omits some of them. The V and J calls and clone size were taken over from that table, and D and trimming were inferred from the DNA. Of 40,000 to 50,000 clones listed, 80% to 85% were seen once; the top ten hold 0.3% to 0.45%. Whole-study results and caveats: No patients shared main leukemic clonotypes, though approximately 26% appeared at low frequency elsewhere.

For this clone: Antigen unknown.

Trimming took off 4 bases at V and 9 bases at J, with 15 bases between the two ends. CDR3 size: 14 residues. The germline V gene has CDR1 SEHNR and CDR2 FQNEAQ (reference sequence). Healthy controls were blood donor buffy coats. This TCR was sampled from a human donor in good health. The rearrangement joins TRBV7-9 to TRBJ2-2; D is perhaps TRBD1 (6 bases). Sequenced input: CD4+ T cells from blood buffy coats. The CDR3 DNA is TGTGCCAGCAGCTACAACAGGGAGCTAAGGGAGCTGTTTTTT. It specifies CASSYNRELRELFF.